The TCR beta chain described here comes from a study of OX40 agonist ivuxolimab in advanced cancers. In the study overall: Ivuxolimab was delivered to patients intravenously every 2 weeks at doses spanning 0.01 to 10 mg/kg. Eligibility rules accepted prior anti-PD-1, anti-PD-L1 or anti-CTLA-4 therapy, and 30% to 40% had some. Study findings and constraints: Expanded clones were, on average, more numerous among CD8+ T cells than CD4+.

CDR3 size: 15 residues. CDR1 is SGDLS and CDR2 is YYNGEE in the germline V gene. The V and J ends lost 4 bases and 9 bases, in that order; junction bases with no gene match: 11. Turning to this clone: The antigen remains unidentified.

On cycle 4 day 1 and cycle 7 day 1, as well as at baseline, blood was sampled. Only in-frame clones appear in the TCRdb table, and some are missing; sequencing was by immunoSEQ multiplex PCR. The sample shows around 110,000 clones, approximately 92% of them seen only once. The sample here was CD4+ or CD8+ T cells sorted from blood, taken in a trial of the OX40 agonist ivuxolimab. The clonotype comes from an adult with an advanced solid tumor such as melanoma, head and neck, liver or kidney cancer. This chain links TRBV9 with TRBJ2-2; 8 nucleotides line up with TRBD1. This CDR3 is CASSSRQGHLRELFF. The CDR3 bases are TGTGCCAGCAGCTCCAGACAGGGGCATTTGCGGGAGCTGTTTTTT.